What follows are 2 T cell receptor beta chains derived from one specimen sequenced in a study of control samples from healthy donors and cancer patients. Produced via immunoSEQ multiplex PCR; TCRdb's table is partial and in-frame only. The top ten hold roughly 1.6% of the sample, which has roughly 220,000 clones, roughly 94% seen once. Sequenced input: blood. These TCRs come from a man aged 45-65 years in good health.

The chain uses TRBV18 and TRBJ1-2, with no clear D. CDR1 and CDR2 from the germline V gene are KGHSH and LQKENI. The CDR3 is made up of 13 amino acids. Trimming pared 2 bases from V and 0 bases from J, leaving 4 bases between. The CDR3 here is CASSPGANYGYTF. The CDR3 nucleotides are TGTGCCAGCTCACCAGGAGCTAACTATGGCTACACCTTC.

This clone was counted between two and nine times. The genes are TRBV2 and TRBJ1-1; TRBD1 matches 8 bases. The J segment lost 4 bases and the V segment lost 7 bases, leaving 5 bases of the junction unmatched. The CDR3 contains 13 residues. Germline V gene lookup returns CDR1 SNHLY and CDR2 FYNNEI. CDR3 residues: CASTLTGGTEAFF. CDR3 sequence (DNA): TGTGCCAGCACTTTAACAGGGGGCACTGAAGCTTTCTTT.